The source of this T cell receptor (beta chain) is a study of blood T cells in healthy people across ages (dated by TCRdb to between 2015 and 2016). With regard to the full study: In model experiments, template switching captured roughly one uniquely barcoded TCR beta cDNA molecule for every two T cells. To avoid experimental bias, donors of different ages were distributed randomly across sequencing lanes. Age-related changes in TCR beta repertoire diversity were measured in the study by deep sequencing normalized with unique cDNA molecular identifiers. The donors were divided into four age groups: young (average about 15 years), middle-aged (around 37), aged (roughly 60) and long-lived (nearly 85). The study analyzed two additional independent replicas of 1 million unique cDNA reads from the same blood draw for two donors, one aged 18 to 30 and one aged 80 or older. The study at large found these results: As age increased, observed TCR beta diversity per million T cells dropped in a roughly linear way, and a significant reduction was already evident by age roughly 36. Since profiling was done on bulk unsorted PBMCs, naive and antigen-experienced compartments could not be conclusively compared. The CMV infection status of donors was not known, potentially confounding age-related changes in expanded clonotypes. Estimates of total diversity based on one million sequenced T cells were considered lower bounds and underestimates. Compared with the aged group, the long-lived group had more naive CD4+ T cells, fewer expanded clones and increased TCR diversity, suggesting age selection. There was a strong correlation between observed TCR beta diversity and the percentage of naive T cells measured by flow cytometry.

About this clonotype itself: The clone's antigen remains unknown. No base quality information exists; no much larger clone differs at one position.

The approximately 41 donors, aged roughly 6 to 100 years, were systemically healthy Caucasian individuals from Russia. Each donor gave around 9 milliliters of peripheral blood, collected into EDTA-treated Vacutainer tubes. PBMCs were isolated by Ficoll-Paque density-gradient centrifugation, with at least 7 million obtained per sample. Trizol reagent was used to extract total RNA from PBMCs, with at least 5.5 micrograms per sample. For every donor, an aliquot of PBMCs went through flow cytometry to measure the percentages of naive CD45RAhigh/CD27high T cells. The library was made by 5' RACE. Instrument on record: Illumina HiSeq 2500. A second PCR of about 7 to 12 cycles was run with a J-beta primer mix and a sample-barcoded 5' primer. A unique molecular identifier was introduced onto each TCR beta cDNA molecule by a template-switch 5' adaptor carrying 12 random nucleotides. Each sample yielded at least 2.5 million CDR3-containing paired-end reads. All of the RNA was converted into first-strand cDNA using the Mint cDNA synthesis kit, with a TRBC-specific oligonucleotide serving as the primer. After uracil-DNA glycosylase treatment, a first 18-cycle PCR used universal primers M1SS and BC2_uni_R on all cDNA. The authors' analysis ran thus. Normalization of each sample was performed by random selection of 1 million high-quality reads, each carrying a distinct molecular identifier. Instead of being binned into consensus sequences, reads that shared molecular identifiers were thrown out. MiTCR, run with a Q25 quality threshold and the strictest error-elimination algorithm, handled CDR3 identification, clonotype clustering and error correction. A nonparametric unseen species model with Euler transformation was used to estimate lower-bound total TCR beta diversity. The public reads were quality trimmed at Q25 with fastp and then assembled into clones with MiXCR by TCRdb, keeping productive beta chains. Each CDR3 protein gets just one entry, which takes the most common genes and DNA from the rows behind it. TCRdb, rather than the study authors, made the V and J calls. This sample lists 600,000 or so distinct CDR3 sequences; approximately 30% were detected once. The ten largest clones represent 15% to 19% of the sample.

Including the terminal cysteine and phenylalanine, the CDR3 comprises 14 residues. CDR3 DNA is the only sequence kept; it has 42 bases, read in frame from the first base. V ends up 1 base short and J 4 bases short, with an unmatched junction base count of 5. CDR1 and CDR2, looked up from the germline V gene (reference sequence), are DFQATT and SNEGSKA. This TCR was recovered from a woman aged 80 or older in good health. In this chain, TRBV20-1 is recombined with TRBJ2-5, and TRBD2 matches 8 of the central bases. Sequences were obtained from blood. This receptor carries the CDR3 CSARVSAGGETQYF. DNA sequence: TGCAGTGCTAGAGTATCCGCGGGGGGAGAGACCCAGTACTTC.